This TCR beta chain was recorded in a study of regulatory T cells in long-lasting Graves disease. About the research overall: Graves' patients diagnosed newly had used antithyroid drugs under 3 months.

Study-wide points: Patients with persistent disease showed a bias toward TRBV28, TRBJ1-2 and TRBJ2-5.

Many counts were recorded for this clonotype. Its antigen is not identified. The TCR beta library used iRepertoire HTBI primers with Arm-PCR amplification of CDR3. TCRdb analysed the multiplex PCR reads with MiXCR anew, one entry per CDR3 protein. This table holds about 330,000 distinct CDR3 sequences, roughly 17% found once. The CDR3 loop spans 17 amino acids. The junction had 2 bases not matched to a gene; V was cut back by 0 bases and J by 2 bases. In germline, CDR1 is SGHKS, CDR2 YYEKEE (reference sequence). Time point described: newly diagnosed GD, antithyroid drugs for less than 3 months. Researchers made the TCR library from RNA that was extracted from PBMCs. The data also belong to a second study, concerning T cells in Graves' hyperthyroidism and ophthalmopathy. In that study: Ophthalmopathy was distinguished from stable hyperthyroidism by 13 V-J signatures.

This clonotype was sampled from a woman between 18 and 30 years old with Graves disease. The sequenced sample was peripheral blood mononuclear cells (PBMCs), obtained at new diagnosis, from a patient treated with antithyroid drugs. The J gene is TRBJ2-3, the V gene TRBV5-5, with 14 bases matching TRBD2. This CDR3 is CASSLGLAGGHTDTQYF. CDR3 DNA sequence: TGTGCCAGCAGCTTGGGACTAGCGGGGGGGCACACAGATACGCAGTATTTT.